These 10 T cell receptor beta chains originate from one sample sequenced in a study of prognosis after radiotherapy for stage I lung cancer. The genomic DNA TCR beta CDR3 region underwent two rounds of multiplex PCR. It was primers specific to each TRBV and TRBJ gene that first-round PCR used. TCRdb ran MiXCR on the multiplex PCR reads and lists one entry per CDR3 protein. Seen here are some 13,000 distinct CDR3 sequences, around 50% observed once, and the top ten hold roughly a quarter. The starting material was PBMCs, obtained before or after stereotactic body radiation therapy (not recorded which). The origin of the receptors is a donor aged 50 or older with non-small cell lung cancer.

This clonotype has a count of ten or more. The J gene is TRBJ2-7, the V gene TRBV10-2, with a tentative D call TRBD1 (5 bases). V lost 2 bases and J 5 bases, leaving 13 bases between the germline ends. The CDR3 has 14 amino acids. Germline V gene data show CDR1 as WSHSY and CDR2 as SAAADI. The CDR3 nucleotides read TGCGCCAGCAGTGAGGGAAGGGGTATGAACGAGCAGTACTTC. Encoded protein: CASSEGRGMNEQYF.

This clonotype was counted a single time. A much larger clone lies a single base off, so this may be a read error. The conserved phenylalanine or tryptophan is not found at the CDR3 terminus, so this likely reflects a read error. The chain carries TRBV7-9 and TRBJ1-2; D not certain. Germline V lookup: CDR1 SEHNR, CDR2 FQNEAQ (reference sequence). This CDR3 has 12 residues. CDR3 residues: CASRLGNYGYTL. DNA for the CDR3: TGTGCCAGCAGATTAGGGAACTATGGCTACACCCTC.

Note on this clonotype: Just one base apart from a much larger clone, this may be a read error. The V gene is TRBV12-3 or TRBV12-4, the J gene TRBJ2-5; tentative D call: TRBD1 (5 bases). The CDR3 totals 13 residues. The CDR3 here is CASSFDSQENQYF. The DNA for the CDR3 is TGTGCCAGCAGTTTTGACAGCCAAGAGAACCAGTACTTC.

The table lists this clonotype with a count of one. The rearrangement joins TRBV28 to TRBJ2-1; D gene ambiguous. Germline lookup yields CDR1 MDHEN and CDR2 SYDVKM. This CDR3 has 15 amino acids. Trimming removed 7 bases at V and 1 base at J, with 14 bases between. CDR3 region: CASTSLRGSYNEQFF. CDR3 bases: TGTGCCAGCACCTCATTGCGCGGATCCTACAATGAGCAGTTCTTC.

In this sample, this clonotype turned up a few times. This likely reflects a read error, since a far larger clone is one base away. In DNA, the CDR3 is TGCAGTCTGACTAGCCCAAACTTCAATGAGCAGTACTTC. It translates to CSLTSPNFNEQYF. The chain carries TRBV20-1 and TRBJ2-7; 7 nucleotides align to TRBD2. This CDR3 region has 13 residues. Germline V lookup: CDR1 DFQATT, CDR2 SNEGSKA (reference sequence). The V segment lost 8 bases and the J segment 7 bases; nucleotides outside the gene matches: 14.

The chain carries TRBV5-4 and TRBJ2-2; possible D gene TRBD1, 5 bases. This CDR3 spans 15 amino acids. V lost 2 bases and J 4 bases, leaving 12 bases between the germline ends. Germline assignment: CDR1 SGHNT and CDR2 YYREEE (reference sequence). This chain's CDR3 is CASSLWGGGTGELFF. For the CDR3, the DNA is TGTGCCAGCAGCTTATGGGGCGGCGGCACCGGGGAGCTGTTTTTT.

This clonotype occurred many times. The chain recombines TRBV2 with TRBJ1-5; TRBD1 might be the D (6 bases). CDR3 length: 17 residues. With 4 bases removed from V and 0 bases from J, the gap between germline ends came to 16 bases. The germline CDR1 and CDR2 sequences are SNHLY and FYNNEI. CDR3 sequence reads: CASSGNGQSYSNQPQHF. As DNA, the CDR3 is TGTGCCAGCAGTGGAAACGGACAGAGTTATAGCAATCAGCCCCAGCATTTT.

The chain is built from TRBV5-1 and TRBJ2-1; 9 bases align to TRBD2. V shed 6 bases and J 2 bases; nucleotides not matched to a gene: 9. The CDR3 covers 16 residues. Germline CDR1 is SGHRS and CDR2 is YFSETQ. In DNA, the CDR3 is TGCGCCAGCATCCCCTTTAGCGGGAGTGCCTACAATGAGCAGTTCTTC. It translates to CASIPFSGSAYNEQFF.

The genes are TRBV3-1 and TRBJ1-2; D gene uncertain. V was trimmed by 0 bases and J by 1 base, leaving 6 bases between them. Germline V gene lookup returns CDR1 LGHDT and CDR2 YNNKEL (reference sequence). The CDR3 extends over 14 amino acids. The CDR3 sequence: CASSQDTSNYGYTF. The CDR3 bases are TGTGCCAGCAGCCAAGATACCAGTAACTATGGCTACACCTTC.

About this clonotype itself: A far larger clone is one base from this, pointing to a likely read error. V is TRBV6-9 and J is TRBJ1-6; weak D call: TRBD1 (5 bases). CDR1 and CDR2 (germline): MNHGY, SVAAGI. This CDR3 is built from 12 residues. V was clipped by 10 bases and J by 8 bases, with 12 bases between them. CDR3 region: CAITQGDSPLHF. In DNA form, the CDR3 reads TGTGCCATCACCCAAGGGGATTCACCCCTCCACTTT.